What follows are 5 T cell receptor beta chains derived from one specimen sequenced in a study of cytomegalovirus exposure and HLA in healthy donors. The study ran its PCR with 60 Vbeta and 13 Jbeta primers. Libraries were prepared by immunoSEQ multiplex PCR; TCRdb keeps only in-frame clonotypes and omits some of them. This sample has 150,000 to 190,000 clones, with approximately 82% found just once. Sequenced sample: PBMCs. The receptor set was obtained from a woman aged 50 to 60 in good health and CMV-seropositive.

This clone has a single count. J is TRBJ2-4 and V is TRBV11-1; a possible D gene is TRBD2 (6 bases). This CDR3 comprises 15 residues. V dropped 2 bases and J dropped 12 bases, with 20 bases sitting between them. Looked up from germline, CDR1 is SGHAT and CDR2 is FQDESV (reference sequence). CDR3 sequence: CASSLNKRGNSPQYF. The CDR3, as DNA: TGTGCCAGCAGCTTAAACAAACGGGGGAATTCACCTCAGTACTTC.

V usage is TRBV4-1 and J usage is TRBJ2-7; 8 bases agree with TRBD1. Germline CDR1 MGHRA, CDR2 YSYEKL. The CDR3 covers 14 residues. V lost 5 bases to trimming and J lost 4 bases; unmatched junction nucleotides: 7. The CDR3 sequence: CASSSRTGTYEQYF. CDR3 nucleotide sequence: TGCGCCAGCAGCTCCCGGACAGGGACGTACGAGCAGTACTTC.

The chain has TRBV11-3 and TRBJ2-1; D may be TRBD2 (7 bases). This CDR3 spans 14 amino acids. V dropped 5 bases and J dropped 8 bases, with 16 bases sitting between them. CDR1 SGHNT and CDR2 YENEEA come from the germline V gene. The CDR3 region is CASSAGGGRDEQFF. The DNA for the CDR3 is TGTGCCAGCAGCGCCGGAGGGGGGAGGGATGAGCAGTTCTTC.

This clone was detected only once. The J gene is TRBJ1-4, the V gene TRBV6-1, with 7 bases matching TRBD1. This CDR3 has 13 residues. In germline, CDR1 is MNHNS, CDR2 SASEGT. V was pared by 5 bases and J by 6 bases, with 3 bases of the junction left unmatched. The CDR3 coding sequence is TGTGCCAGCAGTAGACAGGGATATGAAAAACTGTTTTTT. Protein sequence: CASSRQGYEKLFF.

This sequence joins TRBV10-2 and TRBJ1-1; D is unresolved. The CDR3 spans 14 residues. Germline lookup yields CDR1 WSHSY and CDR2 SAAADI. The V end lost 4 bases, the J end lost 11 bases, and 20 bases lay between the germline ends. CDR3 DNA sequence: TGCGCCAGCAGTGTATATCTTATGGGCCTTGAGGCTTTCTTT. Protein sequence: CASSVYLMGLEAFF.